The 22 T cell receptor beta chains listed next were all sequenced from one sample in a study of cytomegalovirus exposure and HLA in healthy donors. The PCR contained 60 Vbeta and 13 Jbeta primers. Profiled with immunoSEQ multiplex PCR; TCRdb holds only in-frame clones, not every one. The repertoire holds 150,000 to 200,000 clones, with more than 65% as singletons. The sequencing input was PBMCs. These receptors all come from a female donor in good health and CMV-seronegative.

The chain employs TRBV5-4 and TRBJ2-2; 7 nucleotides line up with TRBD1. V lost 0 bases and J lost 1; bases outside the gene matches: 6. Germline V gene sequence: CDR1 SGHNT, CDR2 YYREEE (reference sequence). This CDR3 spans 17 amino acids. This CDR3 reads CASSLAGTAVNTGELFF. CDR3 nucleotides: TGTGCCAGCAGCTTGGCCGGGACAGCAGTGAACACCGGGGAGCTGTTTTTT. Based on the CDR3 plus reference TRBV5-4 and TRBJ2-2, the full variable domain is ETGVTQSPTHLIKTRGQQVTLRCSSQSGHNTVSWYQQALGQGPQFIFQYYREEENGRGNFPPRFSGLQFPNYSSELNVNALELDDSALYLCASSLAGTAVNTGELFFGEGSRLTVL.

This sequence joins TRBV27 and TRBJ2-1; 16 positions match TRBD2. J lost 8 bases, V lost 3 bases, and 13 bases had no gene match. CDR3 length: 19 residues. Germline CDR1 and CDR2: MNHEY and SMNVEV (reference sequence). CDR3 loop: CASSLGLAGGPRWGDEQFF. The CDR3 nucleotides are TGTGCCAGCAGTTTGGGACTAGCGGGAGGGCCTAGATGGGGCGATGAGCAGTTCTTC.

CDR3 protein: CASSLSPTGSNQPQHF. The CDR3 DNA follows: TGTGCCAGCAGTTTATCTCCGACAGGGAGCAATCAGCCCCAGCATTTT. The rearrangement uses TRBV6-5 and TRBJ1-5; 7 nucleotides agree with TRBD1. CDR1 and CDR2 from the germline V gene are MNHEY and SVGAGI. After removal of 4 bases from V and 1 base from J, the junction contained 7 bases not matched to a gene. This CDR3 has 16 amino acids.

The V call is TRBV30, the J call TRBJ2-7; no definite D call. The CDR3 length is 11 residues. V lost 1 base to trimming and J lost 5 bases, with 6 bases between them. CDR1 and CDR2 (germline): GTSNPN, SVGIG (reference sequence). CDR3 DNA sequence: TGTGCCTGGAGTGATCTCCACGAGCAGTACTTC. Encoded protein: CAWSDLHEQYF.

V is TRBV5-1 and J is TRBJ2-5; D is unresolved. Near its end, the DNA agrees better with TRBJ2-7, so the J call may be wrong. Looked up from germline, CDR1 is SGHRS and CDR2 is YFSETQ. The CDR3 consists of 15 residues. DNA for the CDR3: TGCGCCAGCACAAAGTCGAGTGGCGGAGCCTACGAGCAGTACTTC. Amino acid sequence: CASTKSSGGAYEQYF.

This chain uses TRBV28 with TRBJ2-4, with D possibly being TRBD2 (5 bases). The V gene lost 6 bases and the J gene lost 6 bases, with 15 bases spanning the gap. The CDR3 is 14 residues long. Germline-derived CDR1 and CDR2 are MDHEN and SYDVKM. This CDR3 reads CASSPPGNGNIQYF. The DNA for the CDR3 is TGTGCCAGCAGCCCCCCGGGGAATGGAAACATTCAGTACTTC.

The chain combines TRBV7-2 with TRBJ2-1; 13 positions match TRBD2. Germline lookup yields CDR1 SGHTA and CDR2 FQGNSA. V was clipped by 5 bases and J by 6 bases; unmatched bases: 7. The CDR3 is 16 amino acids. CDR3 protein: CASSPPGLAGPNEQFF. The CDR3 nucleotides are TGTGCCAGCAGCCCGCCGGGACTAGCGGGACCCAATGAGCAGTTCTTC.

This chain uses TRBV5-1 with TRBJ2-1, with 15 bases lining up with TRBD2. Germline lookup yields CDR1 SGHRS and CDR2 YFSETQ. The CDR3 sequence is 18 residues long. V trimming: 3 bases; J trimming: 1 base; junction bases outside the gene matches: 5. The CDR3 coding sequence is TGCGCCAGCAGCTCTGGGACTAGCGGGGGGTCTTCCTACAATGAGCAGTTCTTC. It is translated as CASSSGTSGGSSYNEQFF.

V gene TRBV7-8 combines with J gene TRBJ2-3; tentatively, D is TRBD2 (7 bases). Trimming shortened V by 1 base and J by 2 bases, and 13 bases separated the two germline ends. Looked up from germline, CDR1 is SGHVS and CDR2 is FQNEAQ. The CDR3 loop spans 16 amino acids. The CDR3 reads CASSLGRGRTTDTQYF. The DNA of the CDR3 is TGTGCCAGCAGCTTAGGGCGGGGGCGAACCACAGATACGCAGTATTTT.

This chain uses TRBV5-4 with TRBJ1-3; D call uncertain. The CDR3 contains 14 residues. V lost 4 bases and J lost 4, with 12 bases in between. Germline CDR1 SGHNT, CDR2 YYREEE (reference sequence). CDR3 nucleotides: TGTGCCAGCAGCCCCTCGGTCCCCGGAAACACCATATATTTT. It translates to CASSPSVPGNTIYF.

CDR3 protein: CASSPGQRTNTGELFF. CDR3 sequence (DNA): TGTGCCAGCAGCCCGGGACAGCGAACGAACACCGGGGAGCTGTTTTTT. V gene TRBV4-2 combines with J gene TRBJ2-2, with 7 bases that match TRBD1. The junction had 5 bases not matched to a gene; V was cut back by 4 bases and J by 0 bases. The CDR3 runs to 16 residues. Germline V CDR1 and CDR2: LGHNA, YNFKEQ.

The CDR3 loop is CASSLVLAGGPASETQYF. The CDR3 region has the DNA TGTGCCAGCAGCTTGGTACTAGCGGGAGGGCCGGCGTCAGAGACCCAGTACTTC. The chain has TRBV5-8 and TRBJ2-5; 13 bases align to TRBD2. This CDR3 has 18 amino acids. The germline gives CDR1 SGHTS, CDR2 YDEGEE. V lost 0 bases and J lost 4; bases outside the gene matches: 9.

The V and J genes are TRBV27 and TRBJ1-5; 7 bases line up with TRBD1. Losses at the gene ends were 5 bases for V and 5 bases for J; bases not matched to a gene: 6. CDR1 MNHEY and CDR2 SMNVEV come from the germline V gene (reference sequence). The CDR3 has 14 amino acids. CDR3 protein: CASSTYRGDQPQHF. The CDR3 bases are TGTGCCAGCAGTACATACAGGGGAGATCAGCCCCAGCATTTT.

The CDR3 sequence: CASSYSSPGGVTEAFF. CDR3 coding DNA: TGTGCCAGCAGTTACTCGAGCCCGGGGGGGGTCACTGAAGCTTTCTTT. The chain is built from TRBV6-5 and TRBJ1-1; D is perhaps TRBD1 (5 bases). V was pared by 0 bases and J by 4 bases, with 15 bases between. Germline assignment: CDR1 MNHEY and CDR2 SVGAGI. This CDR3 is built from 16 residues.

This clone has more than one count but fewer than ten. The gene calls are TRBV5-4 and TRBJ2-7; TRBD1 matches at 7 bases. This CDR3 contains 14 residues. Germline V gives CDR1 SGHNT, CDR2 YYREEE (reference sequence). The V and J ends lost 10 bases and 2 bases, in that order; junction bases with no gene match: 12. This chain's CDR3 is CASAERQGTYEQYF. The CDR3 nucleotides are TGTGCCTCCGCTGAGAGACAGGGTACCTACGAGCAGTACTTC.

In its sample, this clone was seen once. The genes are TRBV19 and TRBJ1-5; D remains ambiguous. V was trimmed by 1 base and J by 6 bases, leaving 4 bases between them. The CDR3 spans 12 residues. Germline V gives CDR1 LNHDA, CDR2 SQIVND (reference sequence). CDR3 in DNA: TGTGCCAGTAGTATAGCGGGTCAGCCCCAGCATTTT. Protein sequence: CASSIAGQPQHF.

The chain couples TRBV30 to TRBJ1-1; 11 bases are shared with TRBD1. Germline V gives CDR1 GTSNPN, CDR2 SVGIG (reference sequence). This CDR3 region has 15 residues. V trimming: 4 bases; J trimming: 3 bases; junction bases outside the gene matches: 7. CDR3 nucleotide sequence: TGTGCCTGGAACCGGGACAGGGGGAGCTACACTGAAGCTTTCTTT. This encodes CAWNRDRGSYTEAFF.

This chain connects TRBV13 to TRBJ2-7; tentative D call: TRBD1 (5 bases). V gave up 0 bases and J gave up 4 bases, with 10 bases separating them. The CDR3 extends over 14 amino acids. The V gene's germline CDR1 is PRHDT and CDR2 FYEKMQ (reference sequence). The CDR3: CASSLGRAGYEQYF. As DNA, the CDR3 is TGTGCCAGCAGCTTAGGCAGGGCCGGGTACGAGCAGTACTTC.

The rearrangement links TRBV10-1 to TRBJ2-7; TRBD1 agrees at 7 bases. CDR1 WNHNN and CDR2 SYGVQD come from the germline V gene (reference sequence). V lost 3 bases to trimming and J lost 3 bases; unmatched junction nucleotides: 14. The CDR3 has 17 amino acids. The CDR3 DNA sequence: TGCGCCAGCAGTGATCCGTATGAGGGGGCCGTCAACTACGAGCAGTACTTC. Amino acids: CASSDPYEGAVNYEQYF.

The V gene is TRBV7-3, the J gene TRBJ1-4; possibly TRBD1 for D (6 bases). This CDR3 is built from 16 residues. Germline-derived CDR1 and CDR2 are SGHTA and FQGTGA. With 0 bases removed from V and 6 bases from J, the gap between germline ends came to 14 bases. The CDR3 spells CASSLTGTTRDEKLFF. The DNA for the CDR3 is TGTGCCAGCAGCTTAACTGGGACAACCAGGGATGAAAAACTGTTTTTT.

The chain uses TRBV6-5 and TRBJ2-5; no clear D. Trimming shortened V by 4 bases and J by 1 base, and 7 bases separated the two germline ends. This CDR3 has 13 amino acids. The germline gives CDR1 MNHEY, CDR2 SVGAGI. CDR3 protein: CASSSQFQETQYF. The DNA of the CDR3 is TGTGCCAGCAGTTCACAGTTCCAAGAGACCCAGTACTTC.

The chain joins TRBV7-6 to TRBJ2-1; TRBD2 aligns across 13 bases. Germline loops: CDR1 SGHVS, CDR2 FNYEAQ. There are 15 residues in the CDR3. J gave up 7 bases and V 5 bases, and 5 bases lay outside the gene matches. The CDR3 region has the DNA TGTGCCAGCAGCCCAACTAGCGGGGGGGTTAATGAGCAGTTCTTC. It specifies CASSPTSGGVNEQFF. The whole variable domain, remainder taken from reference TRBV7-6 and TRBJ2-1, is GAGVSQSPRYKVTKRGQDVALRCDPISGHVSLYWYRQALGQGPEFLTYFNYEAQQDKSGLPNDRFSAERPEGSISTLTIQRTEQRDSAMYRCASSPTSGGVNEQFFGPGTRLTVL.